The clone carrying this T cell receptor (beta chain) has only a few counts. As yet, its antigen is unknown. The sample belongs to a study of cytomegalovirus exposure and HLA in healthy donors. Study-wide background: A subsequent analysis reported that the 95 to 150 validation repertoires were produced on the same platform that had also been used for the 666 first-cohort repertoires.

Produced via immunoSEQ multiplex PCR; TCRdb's table is partial and in-frame only. Found here are about 160,000 clones, approximately 89% of them singletons; the top ten hold 4% to 4.5%. CDR1 and CDR2 (germline): LNHNV, YYDKDF (reference sequence). The CDR3 runs 14 residues. Trimming cost V 3 bases and J 7 bases; bases outside gene matches: 3. Study observations and caveats: High sensitivity and specificity were reportedly achieved when the classifier diagnosed cytomegalovirus status. The tendency of first-cohort TCR clusters to co-occur in the roughly 130 validation repertoires emerged from a later analysis.

It was the roughly 110-subject validation cohort, separate from the approximately 670-subject first cohort, to which the donors belonged. This sequence was found in a man in his late teens or twenties in good health and CMV-seropositive. The V call is TRBV15, the J call TRBJ1-4; the match to TRBD1 covers 9 bases. Sequencing was carried out using PBMCs. The CDR3 region is CATSRGTGSEKLFF. The CDR3 bases are TGTGCCACCAGCAGGGGGACAGGGAGTGAAAAACTGTTTTTT.